Listed below are T cell receptor beta chains from one sample, sequenced in a study of T cell responses to AZD1222 COVID-19 vaccine. Data came from immunoSEQ multiplex PCR; TCRdb stores just in-frame clones and leaves some out. Here the sample spans roughly 180,000 clones, around nine tenths being singletons. The input for sequencing was peripheral blood, taken on day 0 of AZD1222 vaccination. Receptors originate from an adult in good health. The CDR3 runs from the conserved cysteine through the conserved F or W. The D gene is left open where the match is weak. Rows give clone size only sometimes, using once, few, many, or a class for an expanded clone.

>TRBV5-1|NA|TRBJ2-5|NA
TGCGCCAGCAGCCAAGGGACGTACCAAGAGACCCAGTACTTC
CASSQGTYQETQYF
>TRBV5-1|once|TRBJ2-7|NA
TGCGCCAGCCCACAGGACAGAATTACCTACGAGCAGTACTTC
CASPQDRITYEQYF
>TRBV3-1/TRBV3-2|once|TRBJ1-6|TRBD1
TGTGCCAGCAGCCCAACGGGACAGGGTAATCGTTCACCCCTCCACTTT
CASSPTGQGNRSPLHF
>TRBV6-6|NA|TRBJ2-7|TRBD2
TGTGCCAGCAGTGATAGCGGGGGGGCTCTCTACGAGCAGTACTTC
CASSDSGGALYEQYF
>TRBV7-3|NA|TRBJ1-2|NA
TGTGCCAGCAGCTTAACCGCCAATAACTATGGCTACACCTTC
CASSLTANNYGYTF
>TRBV24-1|NA|TRBJ2-7|TRBD1
TGTGCCACCAGTGAGGGGGGGACAGGGGCTAACGAGCAGTACTTC
CATSEGGTGANEQYF
>TRBV6-1|few|TRBJ1-5|NA
TGTGCCAGCAGTGAAGCGGTAGGAGGGATGCAGCCCCAGCATTTT
CASSEAVGGMQPQHF
>TRBV7-3|NA|TRBJ1-1|NA
TGTGCCAGCAGCTACAATATGAACACTGAAGCTTTCTTT
CASSYNMNTEAFF
>TRBV7-8|NA|TRBJ1-4|TRBD1
TGTGCCAGCAGCGGATGGGACAGGGAGGAGGAAAAACTGTTTTTT
CASSGWDREEEKLFF
>TRBV11-2|NA|TRBJ1-4|TRBD1
TGTGCCAGCAGGAGGGGGCGGATGGGTGAAAAACTGTTTTTT
CASRRGRMGEKLFF
>TRBV19|NA|TRBJ1-1|NA
TGTGCCAGTAGTCCCTCCAGGCTAATGAACACTGAAGCTTTCTTT
CASSPSRLMNTEAFF
>TRBV5-1|NA|TRBJ2-7|NA
TGCGCCAGCTCCTCCGGCGGCCAGGGGCCCTACGAGCAGTACTTC
CASSSGGQGPYEQYF
>TRBV27|once|TRBJ1-6|NA
TGTGCCAGCAGGGATTGGGACGGGTATAATTCACCCCTCCACTTT
CASRDWDGYNSPLHF
>TRBV5-6|NA|TRBJ2-3|TRBD2
TGTGCCAGCAGCTGGACTAGCCGCACAGATACGCAGTATTTT
CASSWTSRTDTQYF
>TRBV25-1|NA|TRBJ2-3|NA
TGTGCCAGCAGTGAAGTCCGGGGCACAGATACGCAGTATTTT
CASSEVRGTDTQYF
>TRBV5-4|NA|TRBJ1-3|NA
TGTGCCAGCAGCTTGGAAGAGACTGGAAACACCATATATTTT
CASSLEETGNTIYF
>TRBV9|once|TRBJ1-2|NA
TGTGCCAGCAGCACCGGATATGTCCCCTACTATGGCTACACCTTC
CASSTGYVPYYGYTF
>TRBV25-1|once|TRBJ1-2|TRBD1
TGTGCCAGCAGCGACACGACAGGGTGGGGGCTATATGGCTACACCTTC
CASSDTTGWGLYGYTF
>TRBV5-1|NA|TRBJ1-4|NA
TGCGCCAGCAGCTTGACAGGGCCCCCTAATGAAAAACTGTTTTTT
CASSLTGPPNEKLFF
>TRBV27|once|TRBJ1-4|NA
TGTGCCAGCAGTTTAGGGAGAACGATGTTGAGTGAAAAACTGTTTTTT
CASSLGRTMLSEKLFF
>TRBV5-1|NA|TRBJ2-3|TRBD2
TGCGCCAGCAGCTGGGGACTAGCGGAAGATACGCAGTATTTT
CASSWGLAEDTQYF
>TRBV19|NA|TRBJ2-7|TRBD1
TGTGCCAGTAGTAGGGGACAGGGTCTAACCTACGAGCAGTACTTC
CASSRGQGLTYEQYF
>TRBV27|once|TRBJ2-7|NA
TGTGCCAGCAGCCCCGGGTCACCCCTGGAGCAGTACTTC
CASSPGSPLEQYF
>TRBV10-3|few|TRBJ2-2|TRBD1
TGTGCCATCAGACCTGGGACAGGGGGATCCGGGGAGCTGTTTTTT
CAIRPGTGGSGELFF
>TRBV6-5|once|TRBJ1-2|TRBD1
TGTGCCAGCAGCCGACAGGGGAGGCCTAACTATGGCTACACCTTC
CASSRQGRPNYGYTF
>TRBV19|NA|TRBJ1-6|NA
TGTGCCAGTACCGGGGGGGCGCGTGGGACCCTCCACTTT
CASTGGARGTLHF
>TRBV11-2|NA|TRBJ1-1|NA
TGTGCCAGCAGCTTGGGTGCTATAATGAACACTGAAGCTTTCTTT
CASSLGAIMNTEAFF
>TRBV20-1|NA|TRBJ1-5|NA
TGCAGTGCTAGTCGGTCAGGGACGAGCAATCAGCCCCAGCATTTT
CSASRSGTSNQPQHF